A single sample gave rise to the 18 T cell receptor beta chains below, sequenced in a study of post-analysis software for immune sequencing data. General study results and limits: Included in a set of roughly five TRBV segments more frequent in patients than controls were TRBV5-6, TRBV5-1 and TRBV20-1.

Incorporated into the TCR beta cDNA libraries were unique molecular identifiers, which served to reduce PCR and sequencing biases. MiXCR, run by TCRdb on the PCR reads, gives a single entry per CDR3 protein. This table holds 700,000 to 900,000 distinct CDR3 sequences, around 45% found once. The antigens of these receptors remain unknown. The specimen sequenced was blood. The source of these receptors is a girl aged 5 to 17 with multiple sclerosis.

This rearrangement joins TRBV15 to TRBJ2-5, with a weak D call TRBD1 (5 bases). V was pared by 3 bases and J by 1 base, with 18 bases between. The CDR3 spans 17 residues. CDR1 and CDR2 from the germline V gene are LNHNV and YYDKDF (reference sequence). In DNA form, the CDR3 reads TGTGCCACCAGCAGTTTTTATGGGCACAGGCCCCAAGAGACCCAGTACTTC. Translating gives CATSSFYGHRPQETQYF.

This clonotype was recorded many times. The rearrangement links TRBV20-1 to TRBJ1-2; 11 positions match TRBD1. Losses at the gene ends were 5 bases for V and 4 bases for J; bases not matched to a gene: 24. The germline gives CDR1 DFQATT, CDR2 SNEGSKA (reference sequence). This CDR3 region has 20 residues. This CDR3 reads CSAPYSLTPGQGVRGYGYTF. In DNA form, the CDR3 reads TGCAGTGCTCCATACTCCCTAACCCCGGGACAGGGGGTGAGGGGCTATGGCTACACCTTC.

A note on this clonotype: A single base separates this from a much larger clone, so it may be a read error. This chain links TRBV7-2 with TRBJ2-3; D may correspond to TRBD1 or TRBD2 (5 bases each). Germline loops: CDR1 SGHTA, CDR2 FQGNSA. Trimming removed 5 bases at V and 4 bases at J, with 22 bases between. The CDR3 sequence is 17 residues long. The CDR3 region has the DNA TGTGCCAGCAGCGCACACCGGGACCACGGTTGGGCAGATACGCAGTATTTT. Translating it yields CASSAHRDHGWADTQYF. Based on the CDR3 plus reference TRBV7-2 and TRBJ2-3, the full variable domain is GAGVSQSPSNKVTEKGKDVELRCDPISGHTALYWYRQSLGQGLEFLIYFQGNSAPDKSGLPSDRFSAERTGGSVSTLTIQRTQQEDSAVYLCASSAHRDHGWADTQYFGPGTRLTVL.

The CDR3 here is CASSPLAGVRETQYF. DNA for the CDR3: TGTGCCAGCAGTCCCCTAGCGGGAGTAAGGGAGACCCAGTACTTC. V usage is TRBV27 and J usage is TRBJ2-5, with 10 bases that match TRBD2. This CDR3 is built from 15 residues. Germline lookup yields CDR1 MNHEY and CDR2 SMNVEV (reference sequence). Germline trimming cut 5 bases from V and 5 bases from J; bases unmatched to any gene: 8.

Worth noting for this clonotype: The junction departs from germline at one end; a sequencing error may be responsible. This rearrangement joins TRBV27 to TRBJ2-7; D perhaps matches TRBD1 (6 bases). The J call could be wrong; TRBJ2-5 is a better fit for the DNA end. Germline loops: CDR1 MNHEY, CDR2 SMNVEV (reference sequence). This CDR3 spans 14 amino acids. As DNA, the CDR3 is TGTACCAGTCAAGGATGGGGGCTCGGAAAGACCCAGTACTTC. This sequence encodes CTSQGWGLGKTQYF.

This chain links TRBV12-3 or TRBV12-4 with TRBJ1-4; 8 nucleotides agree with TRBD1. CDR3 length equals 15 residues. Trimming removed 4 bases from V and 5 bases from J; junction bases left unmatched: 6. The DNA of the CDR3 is TGTGCCAGCAGTTCCCGGACAGGGTCAAATGAAAAACTGTTTTTT. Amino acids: CASSSRTGSNEKLFF.

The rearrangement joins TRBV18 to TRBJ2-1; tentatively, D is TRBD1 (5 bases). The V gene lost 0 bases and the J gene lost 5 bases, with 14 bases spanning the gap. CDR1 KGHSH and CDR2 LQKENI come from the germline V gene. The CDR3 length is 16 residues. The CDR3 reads CASSPPFERGDNEQFF. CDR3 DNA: TGTGCCAGCTCACCACCGTTTGAAAGGGGCGACAATGAGCAGTTCTTC.

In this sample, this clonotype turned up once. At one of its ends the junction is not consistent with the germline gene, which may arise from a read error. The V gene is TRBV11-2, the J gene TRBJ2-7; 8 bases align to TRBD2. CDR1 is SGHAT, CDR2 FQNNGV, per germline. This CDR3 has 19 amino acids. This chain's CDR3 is CASSLTRAFREGPTYEQYF. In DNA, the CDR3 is TGTGCCAGCAGCCTAACTAGGGCTTTTCGGGAGGGCCCCACCTACGAGCAGTACTTT. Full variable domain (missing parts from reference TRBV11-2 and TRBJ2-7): EAGVAQSPRYKIIEKRQSVAFWCNPISGHATLYWYQQILGQGPKLLIQFQNNGVVDDSQLPKDRFSAERLKGVDSTLKIQPAKLEDSAVYLCASSLTRAFREGPTYEQYFGPGTRLTVT.

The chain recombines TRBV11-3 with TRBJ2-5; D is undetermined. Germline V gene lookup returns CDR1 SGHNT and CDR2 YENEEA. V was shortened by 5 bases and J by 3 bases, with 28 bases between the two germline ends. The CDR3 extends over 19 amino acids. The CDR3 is CASSLGGIGGGYSKETQYF. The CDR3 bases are TGTGCCAGCAGCCTAGGTGGAATTGGTGGCGGTTACTCAAAAGAGACCCAGTACTTC.

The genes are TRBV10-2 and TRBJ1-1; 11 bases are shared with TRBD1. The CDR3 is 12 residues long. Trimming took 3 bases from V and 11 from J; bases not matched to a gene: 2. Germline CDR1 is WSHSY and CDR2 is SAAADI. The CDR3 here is CASSDWTGGAFF. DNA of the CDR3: TGCGCCAGCAGTGACTGGACAGGGGGCGCTTTCTTT.

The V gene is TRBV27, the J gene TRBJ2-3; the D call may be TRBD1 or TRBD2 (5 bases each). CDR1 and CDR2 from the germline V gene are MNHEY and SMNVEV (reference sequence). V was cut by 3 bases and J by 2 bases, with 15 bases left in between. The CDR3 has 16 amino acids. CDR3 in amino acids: CASSFGTDLLTDTQYF. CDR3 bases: TGTGCCAGCAGTTTCGGGACCGACCTACTCACAGATACGCAGTATTTT.

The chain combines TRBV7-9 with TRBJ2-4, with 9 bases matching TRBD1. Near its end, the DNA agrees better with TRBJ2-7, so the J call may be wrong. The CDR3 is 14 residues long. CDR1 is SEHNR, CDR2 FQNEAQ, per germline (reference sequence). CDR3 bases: TGTGCCAGCAACCCGGGACAGGGAACCTACGAGCAGTACTTC. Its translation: CASNPGQGTYEQYF.

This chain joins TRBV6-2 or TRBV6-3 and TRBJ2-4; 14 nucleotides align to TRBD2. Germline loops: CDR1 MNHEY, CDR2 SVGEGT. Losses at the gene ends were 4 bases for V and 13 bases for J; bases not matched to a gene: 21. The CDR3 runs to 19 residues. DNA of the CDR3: TGTGCCAGCAGTTCCCTACAGGGACTAGCGGGAGAGTCGTACAATGAGCAGTACTTC. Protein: CASSSLQGLAGESYNEQYF.

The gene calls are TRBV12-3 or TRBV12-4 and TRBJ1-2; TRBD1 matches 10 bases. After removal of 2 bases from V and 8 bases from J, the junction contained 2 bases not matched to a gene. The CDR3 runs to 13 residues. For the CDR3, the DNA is TGTGCCAGCAGTTTACGACAGGGGGCCGGCTACACCTTC. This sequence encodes CASSLRQGAGYTF.

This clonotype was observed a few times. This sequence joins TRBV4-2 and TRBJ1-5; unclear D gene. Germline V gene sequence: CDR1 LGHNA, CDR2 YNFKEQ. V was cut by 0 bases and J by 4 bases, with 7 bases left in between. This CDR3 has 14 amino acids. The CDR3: CASSQDGGNQPQHF. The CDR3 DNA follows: TGTGCCAGCAGCCAAGATGGAGGGAATCAGCCCCAGCATTTT.

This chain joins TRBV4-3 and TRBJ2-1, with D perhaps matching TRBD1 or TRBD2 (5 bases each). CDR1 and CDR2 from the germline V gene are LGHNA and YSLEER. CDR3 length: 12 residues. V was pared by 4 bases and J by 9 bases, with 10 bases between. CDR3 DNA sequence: TGCGCCAGCAGCCGAGCGAGGGGTGAGCAGTTCTTC. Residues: CASSRARGEQFF.

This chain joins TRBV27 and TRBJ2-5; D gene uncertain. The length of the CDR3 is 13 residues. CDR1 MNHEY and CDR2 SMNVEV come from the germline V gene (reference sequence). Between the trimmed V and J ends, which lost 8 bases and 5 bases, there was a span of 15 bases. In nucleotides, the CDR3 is TGTGCCAGCCGGACCTTTGAGGCGGAGACCCAGTACTTC. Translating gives CASRTFEAETQYF.

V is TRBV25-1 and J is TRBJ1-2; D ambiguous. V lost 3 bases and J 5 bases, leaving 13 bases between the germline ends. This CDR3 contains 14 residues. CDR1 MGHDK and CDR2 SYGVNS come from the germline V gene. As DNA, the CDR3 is TGTGCCAGCAGTGACCCGGGGAGGGCTTATGGCTACACCTTC. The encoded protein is CASSDPGRAYGYTF.